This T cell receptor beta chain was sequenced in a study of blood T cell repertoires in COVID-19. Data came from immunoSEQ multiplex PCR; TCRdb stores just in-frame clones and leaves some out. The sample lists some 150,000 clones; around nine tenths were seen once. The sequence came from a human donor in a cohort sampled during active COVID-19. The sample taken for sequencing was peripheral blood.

CDR3 region: CASTPQGAGYGYTF. CDR3 nucleotide sequence: TGTGCCAGCACCCCCCAGGGGGCGGGATATGGCTACACCTTC. The V call is TRBV6-5, the J call TRBJ1-2; 8 nucleotides match TRBD1. There are 14 residues in the CDR3. Germline V gene data show CDR1 as MNHEY and CDR2 as SVGAGI. Trimming at V came to 7 bases and at J to 5 bases, leaving 9 bases not matched to a gene.